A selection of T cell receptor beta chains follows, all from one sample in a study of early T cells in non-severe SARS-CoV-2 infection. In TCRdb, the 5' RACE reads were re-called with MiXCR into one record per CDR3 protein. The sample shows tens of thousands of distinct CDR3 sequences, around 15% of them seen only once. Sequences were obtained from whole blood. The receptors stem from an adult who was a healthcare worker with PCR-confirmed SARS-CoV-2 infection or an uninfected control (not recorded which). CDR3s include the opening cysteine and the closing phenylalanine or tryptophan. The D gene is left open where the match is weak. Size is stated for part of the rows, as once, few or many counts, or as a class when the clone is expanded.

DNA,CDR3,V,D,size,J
TGTGCCAGCAGAGAGCGGGGGGGCCCGTACGAGCAGTACTTC,CASRERGGPYEQYF,TRBV27,TRBD2,-,TRBJ2-7
TGTGCCAGCCGGGAGGAAGAGACCCAGTACTTC,CASREEETQYF,TRBV28,TRBD2,-,TRBJ2-5
TGCAGCGTTGAATTCGGGGTATCCTACAATGAGCAGTTCTTC,CSVEFGVSYNEQFF,TRBV29-1,-,many,TRBJ2-1
TGCAGTGCTAGAGTGAAGGAATCGGCCAAAAACATTCAGTACTTC,CSARVKESAKNIQYF,TRBV20-1,-,-,TRBJ2-4
TGCGCCAGCAGCCCGCAACAGGGATACGAAAAACTGTTTTTT,CASSPQQGYEKLFF,TRBV4-3,-,-,TRBJ1-4
TGTGCCAGCACCCCGGGGGGGAGTTCACCCCTCCACTTT,CASTPGGSSPLHF,TRBV6-1,-,few,TRBJ1-6
TGTGCCAGCAGTCCTCTCAGAGGTGTGACAGATACGCAGTATTTT,CASSPLRGVTDTQYF,TRBV6-2/TRBV6-3,-,few,TRBJ2-3
TGTGCCAGCAGTCGGACAGCGCTAAGGGATGGCTACACCTTC,CASSRTALRDGYTF,TRBV28,-,few,TRBJ1-2
TGTGCCAGCAGTTTACGAGGGGGAGGAGACAATGAGCAGTTCTTC,CASSLRGGGDNEQFF,TRBV12-3/TRBV12-4,-,many,TRBJ2-1
TGTGCCAGCAGCTTAAATCCAGGCCGTAAAGAGACCCAGTACTTC,CASSLNPGRKETQYF,TRBV11-2,-,-,TRBJ2-5
TGTGCCAGTCTGAGGGGGCAAGCACCAACAGATACGCAGTATTTT,CASLRGQAPTDTQYF,TRBV2,TRBD1,-,TRBJ2-3
TGTGCCAGCAGCGTCCAGGACAGGGGGACCATATATTTT,CASSVQDRGTIYF,TRBV9,TRBD1,-,TRBJ1-3
TGTGCCAGCAGTTCGCAAGGTGCGAACACCGGGGAGCTGTTTTTT,CASSSQGANTGELFF,TRBV6-4,-,few,TRBJ2-2
TGTGCCAGCAGCCCTTGGCGGCAGGCCACGTCCGATACGCAGTATTTT,CASSPWRQATSDTQYF,TRBV7-2,-,many,TRBJ2-3
TGTGCCAGCAGCCAGACCGGGACTAGGGGTGAGCAGTTCTTC,CASSQTGTRGEQFF,TRBV28,TRBD2,few,TRBJ2-1
TGCAGTCAGTGGTCTTTAGCGGGGGGCTTCAGTGAGACCCAGTACTTC,CSQWSLAGGFSETQYF,TRBV20-1,TRBD2,many,TRBJ2-5
TGTGCCAGCAGCTTAGAACCCAGATCCAATGAGCAGTTCTTC,CASSLEPRSNEQFF,TRBV11-3,-,-,TRBJ2-1
TGCGCCAGCAGCCAGGGTTCTCCCTACGAGCAGTACTTC,CASSQGSPYEQYF,TRBV4-1,-,-,TRBJ2-7
TGTGCCAGCAGCTCGGGTGGCCCCTACAATGAGCAGTTCTTC,CASSSGGPYNEQFF,TRBV7-9,-,-,TRBJ2-1
TGTGCCAGCAGCTTAGGAGGGCCGGATACGCAGTATTTT,CASSLGGPDTQYF,TRBV11-3,-,-,TRBJ2-3
TGTGCCAGCAGCTCAACGCCAGGGGAAGGCTACAATGAGCAGTTCTTC,CASSSTPGEGYNEQFF,TRBV7-3,-,-,TRBJ2-1
TGCAGCGCCGATGAGCAGTTCTTC,CSADEQFF,TRBV29-1,-,many,TRBJ2-1
TGCAGTGCTAGAGATCAGACTTCACCCCTCCACTTT,CSARDQTSPLHF,TRBV20-1,-,few,TRBJ1-6
TGTGCCAGCAGCCAACGCCTACTAGCGGGGGGGGTTGAGCAGTTCTTC,CASSQRLLAGGVEQFF,TRBV9,TRBD2,many,TRBJ2-1
TGTGCCAGCAGCTTAAATTCCCCAGATACGCAGTATTTT,CASSLNSPDTQYF,TRBV7-6,-,once,TRBJ2-3
TGTGCCAGCTCACCGAACAGGGGAACTGAAGCTTTCTTT,CASSPNRGTEAFF,TRBV18,TRBD1,few,TRBJ1-1
TGTGCCAGCAGCCAAGTGACAGGGAGCTATGGCTACACCTTC,CASSQVTGSYGYTF,TRBV3-1,TRBD1,few,TRBJ1-2
TGTGCCAGCAGTACGACAGGGAAGGACACTGAAGCTTTCTTT,CASSTTGKDTEAFF,TRBV6-5,TRBD1,many,TRBJ1-1
TGTGCCAGCAGTTTGGCCAGGGTCAACGAGCAGTACTTC,CASSLARVNEQYF,TRBV6-6,-,-,TRBJ2-7
TGCAGTGCCCGAGAGACACTAGACACTGAAGCTTTCTTT,CSARETLDTEAFF,TRBV20-1,-,-,TRBJ1-1
TGTGCCAGCAGTCGGGGGTCTTACTCAGATACGCAGTATTTT,CASSRGSYSDTQYF,TRBV6-5,-,few,TRBJ2-3
TGTGCCAGCAGCGTGGCTAGCGGGGGTCTAGCGAACACCGGGGAGCTGTTTTTT,CASSVASGGLANTGELFF,TRBV9,TRBD2,-,TRBJ2-2
TGTGCCAGCAGTTACTCTACTACCGGCGACGAGCAGTACTTC,CASSYSTTGDEQYF,TRBV6-5,-,-,TRBJ2-7
TGTGCCAGTAGCGCGACAGGGAGCTCCTACGAGCAGTACTTC,CASSATGSSYEQYF,TRBV19,TRBD1,many,TRBJ2-7
TGCAGTGCTAGTCCTTTAGGACAGGCCTTCCAAGAGACCCAGTACTTC,CSASPLGQAFQETQYF,TRBV20-1,TRBD1,-,TRBJ2-5
TGTGCCAGCATGGTGCGGGGCACAGATACGCAGTATTTT,CASMVRGTDTQYF,TRBV12-3/TRBV12-4,-,few,TRBJ2-3
TGCAGTGCTAGAGATTCCTCAGCGTTCCCCACAGATACGCAGTATTTT,CSARDSSAFPTDTQYF,TRBV20-1,-,-,TRBJ2-3
TGTGCCAGCAGTTTCAGGGGGTCAGGAGCTTTCTTT,CASSFRGSGAFF,TRBV28,TRBD1,few,TRBJ1-1
TGTGCCAGCAGCTCAACTTTTCCGGGACACAATTCACCCCTCCACTTT,CASSSTFPGHNSPLHF,TRBV7-9,-,-,TRBJ1-6
TGTGCTAGTGGTTTGGTACAAGGGGACACCGGGGAGCTGTTTTTT,CASGLVQGDTGELFF,TRBV12-5,-,many,TRBJ2-2
TGTGCCATCAGTGAGATGGAGGGTACTGAAAAACTGTTTTTT,CAISEMEGTEKLFF,TRBV10-3,-,few,TRBJ1-4
TGTGCCAGCATACTAGCGGGGGGCCCGTCGGGAGATACGCAGTATTTT,CASILAGGPSGDTQYF,TRBV28,TRBD2,few,TRBJ2-3
TGTGCCAGCAGCTCGGGACTAGCGGGGGGTTACGAGCAGTACTTC,CASSSGLAGGYEQYF,TRBV7-6,TRBD2,-,TRBJ2-7
TGTGCCAGCAGCCCAAGGACTAGCGGGGCAAATGAGCAGTTCTTC,CASSPRTSGANEQFF,TRBV7-7,TRBD2,few,TRBJ2-1
TGTGCCAGCAGTTTAGTAGGGGCGGGCGGAAAACTGTTTTTT,CASSLVGAGGKLFF,TRBV28,-,few,TRBJ1-4
TGTGCAAGTCGCTCTAGCGGTGGCGGCTACACCTTC,CASRSSGGGYTF,TRBV12-2,-,many,TRBJ1-2
TGTGCCAGCAGATCCGGGACAGGGGCCTACGAGCAGTACTTC,CASRSGTGAYEQYF,TRBV6-5,TRBD1,few,TRBJ2-7
TGTGCCAGTTACCTTGGTGGCTACACCTTC,CASYLGGYTF,TRBV2,-,few,TRBJ1-2
TGTGCCAGCAGTTTGGCGGGACAGTCGAACACCGGGGAGCTGTTTTTT,CASSLAGQSNTGELFF,TRBV13,-,-,TRBJ2-2